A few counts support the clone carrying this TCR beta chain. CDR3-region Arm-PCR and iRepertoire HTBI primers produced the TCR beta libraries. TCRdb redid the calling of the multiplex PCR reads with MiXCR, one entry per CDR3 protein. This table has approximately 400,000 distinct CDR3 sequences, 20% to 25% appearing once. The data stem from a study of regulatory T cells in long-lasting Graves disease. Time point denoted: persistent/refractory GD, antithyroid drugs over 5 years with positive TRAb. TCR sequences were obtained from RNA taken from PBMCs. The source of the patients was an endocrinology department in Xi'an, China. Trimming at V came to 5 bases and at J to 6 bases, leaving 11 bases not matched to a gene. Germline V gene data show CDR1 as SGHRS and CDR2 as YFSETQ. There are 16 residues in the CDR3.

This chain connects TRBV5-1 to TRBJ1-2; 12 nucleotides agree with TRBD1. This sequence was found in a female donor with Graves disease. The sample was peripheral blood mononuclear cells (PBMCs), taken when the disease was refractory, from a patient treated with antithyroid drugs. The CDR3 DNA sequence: TGCGCCAGCAGGGTACCGGGACAGGGGGCAAAAGATGGCTACACCTTC. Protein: CASRVPGQGAKDGYTF.